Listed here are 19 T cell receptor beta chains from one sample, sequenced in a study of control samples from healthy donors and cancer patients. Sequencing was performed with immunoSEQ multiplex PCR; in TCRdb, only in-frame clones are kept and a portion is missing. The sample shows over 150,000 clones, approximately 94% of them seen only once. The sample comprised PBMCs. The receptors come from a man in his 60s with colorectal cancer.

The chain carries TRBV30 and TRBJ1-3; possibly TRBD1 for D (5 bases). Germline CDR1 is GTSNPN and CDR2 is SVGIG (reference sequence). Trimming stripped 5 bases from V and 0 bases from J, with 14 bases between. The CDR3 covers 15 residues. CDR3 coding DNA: TGTGCCTGGCAGGGTGGGACGCACTCTGGAAACACCATATATTTT. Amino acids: CAWQGGTHSGNTIYF.

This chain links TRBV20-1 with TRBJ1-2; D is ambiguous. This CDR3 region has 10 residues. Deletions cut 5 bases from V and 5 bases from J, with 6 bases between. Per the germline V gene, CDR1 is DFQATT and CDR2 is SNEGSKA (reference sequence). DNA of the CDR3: TGCAGTGCTCCAGAGTATGGCTACACCTTC. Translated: CSAPEYGYTF.

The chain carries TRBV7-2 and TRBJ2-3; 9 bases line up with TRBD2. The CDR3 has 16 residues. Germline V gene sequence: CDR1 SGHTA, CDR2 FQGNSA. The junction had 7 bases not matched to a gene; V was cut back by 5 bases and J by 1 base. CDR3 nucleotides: TGTGCCAGCAGCATGAGGCGGGGGGGCGGCACAGATACGCAGTATTTT. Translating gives CASSMRRGGGTDTQYF.

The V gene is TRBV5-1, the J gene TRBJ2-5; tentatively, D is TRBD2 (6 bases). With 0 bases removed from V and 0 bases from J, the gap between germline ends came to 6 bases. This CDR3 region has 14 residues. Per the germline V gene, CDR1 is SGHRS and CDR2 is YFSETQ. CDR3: CASSLAGDQETQYF. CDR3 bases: TGCGCCAGCAGCTTGGCGGGGGACCAAGAGACCCAGTACTTC.

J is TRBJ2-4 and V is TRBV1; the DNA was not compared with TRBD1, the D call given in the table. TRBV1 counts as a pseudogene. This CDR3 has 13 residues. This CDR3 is CTSSHDQGDIQYF. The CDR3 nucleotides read TGCACCAGCAGCCACGACCAAGGGGACATTCAGTACTTC.

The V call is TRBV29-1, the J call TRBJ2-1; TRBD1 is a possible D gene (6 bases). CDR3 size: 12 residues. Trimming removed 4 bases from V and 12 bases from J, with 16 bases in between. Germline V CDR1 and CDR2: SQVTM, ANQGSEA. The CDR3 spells CSVGSGALWQFF. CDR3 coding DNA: TGCAGCGTTGGTTCAGGGGCCCTATGGCAGTTCTTC.

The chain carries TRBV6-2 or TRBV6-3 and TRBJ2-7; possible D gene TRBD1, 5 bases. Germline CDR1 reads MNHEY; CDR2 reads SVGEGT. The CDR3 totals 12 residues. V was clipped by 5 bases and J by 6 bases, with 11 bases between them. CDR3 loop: CASSRGTGEQYF. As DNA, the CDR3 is TGTGCCAGCAGTAGGGGCACGGGCGAGCAGTACTTC.

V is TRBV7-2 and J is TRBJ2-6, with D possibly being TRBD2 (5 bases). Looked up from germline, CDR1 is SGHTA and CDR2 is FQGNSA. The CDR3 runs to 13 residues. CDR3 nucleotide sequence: TGTGCGAACCGGGACTCTGGGGCCAACGTCCTGACTTTC. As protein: CANRDSGANVLTF. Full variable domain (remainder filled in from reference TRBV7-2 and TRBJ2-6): GAGVSQSPSNKVTEKGKDVELRCDPISGHTALYWYRQSLGQGLEFLIYFQGNSAPDKSGLPSDRFSAERTGGSVSTLTIQRTQQEDSAVYLCANRDSGANVLTFGAGSRLTVL.

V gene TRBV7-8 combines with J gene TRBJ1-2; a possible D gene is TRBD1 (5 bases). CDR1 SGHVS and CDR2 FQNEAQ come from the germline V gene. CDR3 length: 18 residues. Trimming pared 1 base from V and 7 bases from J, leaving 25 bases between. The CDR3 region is CASSLVREPREGAFGYTF. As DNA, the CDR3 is TGTGCCAGCAGCTTAGTCAGGGAACCCAGGGAAGGCGCTTTTGGCTACACCTTC.

As DNA, the CDR3 is TGCGCCAGCAGCTTGGACACTCGGAGGGATGAGCAGTTCTTC. Translation: CASSLDTRRDEQFF. This sequence joins TRBV5-1 and TRBJ2-1; tentative D call: TRBD2 (6 bases). V was cut by 0 bases and J by 8 bases, with 12 bases left in between. From germline, CDR1 is SGHRS and CDR2 YFSETQ. The CDR3 is made up of 14 amino acids.

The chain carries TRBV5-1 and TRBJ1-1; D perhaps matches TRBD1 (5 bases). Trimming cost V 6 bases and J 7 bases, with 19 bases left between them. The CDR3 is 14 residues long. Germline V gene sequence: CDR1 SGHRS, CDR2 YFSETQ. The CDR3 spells CASTSSTAFFEAFF. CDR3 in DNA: TGCGCCAGCACCTCTTCGACAGCCTTTTTTGAAGCTTTCTTT.

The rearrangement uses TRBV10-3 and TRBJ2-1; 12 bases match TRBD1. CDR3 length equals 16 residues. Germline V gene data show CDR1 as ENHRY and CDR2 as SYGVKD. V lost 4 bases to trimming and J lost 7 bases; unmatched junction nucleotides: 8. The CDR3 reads CAISATPGQGANEQFF. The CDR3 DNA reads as TGTGCCATCAGTGCCACCCCGGGACAGGGGGCGAATGAGCAGTTCTTC.

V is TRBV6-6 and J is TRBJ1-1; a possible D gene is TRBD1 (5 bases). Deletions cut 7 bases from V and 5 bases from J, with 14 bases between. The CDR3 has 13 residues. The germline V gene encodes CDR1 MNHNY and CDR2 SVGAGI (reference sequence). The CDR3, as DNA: TGTGCCAGCACCCTACGTGGGGGGACTGAAGCTTTCTTT. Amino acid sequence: CASTLRGGTEAFF.

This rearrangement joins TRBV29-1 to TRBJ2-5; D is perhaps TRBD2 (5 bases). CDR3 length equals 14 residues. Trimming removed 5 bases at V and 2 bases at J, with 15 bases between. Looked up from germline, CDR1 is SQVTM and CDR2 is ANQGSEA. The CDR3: CSVYGGVGQETQYF. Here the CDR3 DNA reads TGCAGCGTTTACGGAGGAGTCGGGCAAGAGACCCAGTACTTC. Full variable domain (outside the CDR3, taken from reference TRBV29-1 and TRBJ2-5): SAVISQKPSRDICQRGTSLTIQCQVDSQVTMMFWYRQQPGQSLTLIATANQGSEATYESGFVIDKFPISRPNLTFSTLTVSNMSPEDSSIYLCSVYGGVGQETQYFGPGTRLLVL.

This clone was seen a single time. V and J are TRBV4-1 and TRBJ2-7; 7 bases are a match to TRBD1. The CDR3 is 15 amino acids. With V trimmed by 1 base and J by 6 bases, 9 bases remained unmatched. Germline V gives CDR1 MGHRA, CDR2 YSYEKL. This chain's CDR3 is CASSQGDRERGEQYF. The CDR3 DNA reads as TGCGCCAGCAGCCAAGGGGACAGAGAAAGAGGCGAGCAGTACTTC.

CDR3 sequence reads: CASSPPVRAVAFF. The CDR3 region has the DNA TGTGCCAGCTCACCACCGGTACGGGCGGTAGCTTTCTTT. The chain joins TRBV18 to TRBJ1-1, with unresolved D. Looked up from germline, CDR1 is KGHSH and CDR2 is LQKENI. The CDR3 has 13 residues. Deletions cut 0 bases from V and 10 bases from J, with 12 bases between.

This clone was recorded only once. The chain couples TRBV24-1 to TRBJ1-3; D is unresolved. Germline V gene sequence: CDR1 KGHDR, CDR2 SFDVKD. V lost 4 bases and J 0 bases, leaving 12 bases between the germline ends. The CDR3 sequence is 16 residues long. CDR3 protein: CATSESSGTSGNTIYF. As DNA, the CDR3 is TGTGCCACCAGTGAGTCCAGTGGAACCTCTGGAAACACCATATATTTT.

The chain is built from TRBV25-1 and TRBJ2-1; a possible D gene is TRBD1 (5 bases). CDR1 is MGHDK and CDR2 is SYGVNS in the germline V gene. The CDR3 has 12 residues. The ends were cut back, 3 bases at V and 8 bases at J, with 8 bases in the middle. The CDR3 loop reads CASSDRVYEQFF. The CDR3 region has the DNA TGTGCCAGCAGTGACAGGGTCTATGAGCAGTTCTTC.

The CDR3 is CASRGGTPTYEQYF. CDR3 DNA: TGTGCCAGCAGGGGCGGGACTCCAACCTACGAGCAGTACTTC. The V and J genes are TRBV6-5 and TRBJ2-7, with a tentative D call TRBD2 (6 bases). CDR1 MNHEY and CDR2 SVGAGI come from the germline V gene. There are 14 residues in the CDR3. The V gene lost 6 bases and the J gene lost 2 bases, with 14 bases spanning the gap.